The present TCR beta chain was sequenced within a study of T cell responses to AZD1222 COVID-19 vaccine. Study outcomes and limitations: The donor group comprised mostly white British people and more females; the analysis possibly underestimated clonal diversity.

The CDR3 loop spans 15 amino acids. V lost 3 bases and J lost 5; bases outside the gene matches: 8. CDR1 is KGHDR, CDR2 SFDVKD, per germline. As regards this clone: The antigen is unknown.

Libraries were prepared by immunoSEQ multiplex PCR; TCRdb keeps only in-frame clonotypes and omits some of them. The table records 150,000 to 200,000 clones, 92% of them present only once. The sample here was peripheral blood, taken 28 days after the second AZD1222 dose. This receptor was obtained from an adult who received the AZD1222 COVID-19 vaccine. The gene calls are TRBV24-1 and TRBJ1-1; 7 bases agree with TRBD1. The CDR3 region is CATSDTTGRGTEAFF. Here the CDR3 DNA reads TGTGCCACCAGTGATACGACAGGGAGAGGGACTGAAGCTTTCTTT.